Following are 32 T cell receptor beta chains from one sample sequenced in a study of regulatory T cells in long-lasting Graves disease. CDR3 regions were amplified by Arm-PCR using iRepertoire HTBI primers to build TCR beta libraries. MiXCR, applied by TCRdb to the multiplex PCR reads, yields one record per CDR3 protein. The data contain 350,000 to 500,000 distinct CDR3 sequences, around 20% of them seen just once; the ten biggest clones take up 13% to 15%. The sample's time point: persistent/refractory GD, antithyroid drugs over 5 years with positive TRAb. RNA extracted from PBMCs served as the sequencing template. Here the sequenced sample was peripheral blood mononuclear cells (PBMCs), taken when the disease was refractory, from a patient treated with antithyroid drugs. The receptor source for this set is a female donor with Graves disease.

This clonotype has ten or more counts. The rearrangement joins TRBV6-9 to TRBJ2-2; TRBD2 matches 13 bases. The CDR3 runs to 15 residues. Germline V lookup: CDR1 MNHGY, CDR2 SVAAGI. V was pared by 4 bases and J by 6 bases, with 2 bases of the junction left unmatched. Here the CDR3 reads CASSFTSGRAGELFF. CDR3 DNA sequence: TGTGCCAGCAGTTTTACTAGCGGGAGGGCCGGGGAGCTGTTTTTT.

This clonotype was counted a single time. One junction end does not reproduce the germline sequence, and a read error may be involved. J is TRBJ2-7 and V is TRBV28; TRBD1 matches at 10 bases. The CDR3 sequence is 15 residues long. From germline, CDR1 is MDHEN and CDR2 SYDVKM. This chain's CDR3 is CASSRDRGVSYGQHF. The CDR3 nucleotides read TGTGCCAGCAGCCGGGACAGGGGTGTCTCCTACGGGCAGCACTTC.

The table lists this clonotype with a few counts. This rearrangement joins TRBV3-1 to TRBJ1-1; 8 bases line up with TRBD1. Germline assignment: CDR1 LGHDT and CDR2 YNNKEL (reference sequence). The CDR3 loop spans 15 amino acids. Trimming at V came to 1 base and at J to 0 bases, leaving 1 base not matched to a gene. The CDR3 sequence: CASSQGTGLNTEAFF. In DNA, the CDR3 is TGTGCCAGCAGCCAAGGGACAGGGCTGAACACTGAAGCTTTCTTT.

This clonotype has only a few counts. The rearrangement joins TRBV3-1 to TRBJ2-1, with TRBD2 identical over 11 bases. Germline CDR1 and CDR2: LGHDT and YNNKEL (reference sequence). There are 14 residues in the CDR3. V lost 8 bases, J lost 7 bases, and 7 bases stayed unmatched. CDR3 residues: CASQGTSGRNEQFF. CDR3 in DNA: TGTGCCAGCCAGGGGACTAGCGGTAGGAATGAGCAGTTCTTC.

The chain is built from TRBV28 and TRBJ2-3; D is uncertain. From germline, CDR1 is MDHEN and CDR2 SYDVKM. This CDR3 has 15 residues. V shed 5 bases and J shed 1 base, with 13 bases lying between them. CDR3 DNA sequence: TGTGCCAGCAGTGCCTCCTCTCTGGGCACAGATACGCAGTATTTT. This encodes CASSASSLGTDTQYF. The variable domain in full, completed from reference TRBV28 and TRBJ2-3, reads DVKVTQSSRYLVKRTGEKVFLECVQDMDHENMFWYRQDPGLGLRLIYFSYDVKMKEKGDIPEGYSVSREKKERFSLILESASTNQTSMYLCASSASSLGTDTQYFGPGTRLTVL.

The genes are TRBV15 and TRBJ2-7; D may be TRBD2 (6 bases). Germline V gene lookup returns CDR1 LNHNV and CDR2 YYDKDF (reference sequence). This CDR3 spans 16 amino acids. The ends were cut back, 0 bases at V and 7 bases at J, with 19 bases in the middle. The CDR3 DNA follows: TGTGCCACCAGCAGAGACGCCTGGGGCGGGACGGGAGAGCAGTACTTC. Translated, it gives CATSRDAWGGTGEQYF.

This clonotype was seen once. The chain joins TRBV20-1 to TRBJ2-7; no firm D call. The CDR3 loop spans 14 amino acids. Trimming left V 0 bases short and J 5 bases short, with 14 bases between. CDR1 is DFQATT and CDR2 is SNEGSKA in the germline V gene (reference sequence). The CDR3 DNA reads TGCAGTGCTAGAGATGGGAACTATTTCGACGAGCAGTACTTC. As protein: CSARDGNYFDEQYF.

The table lists this clonotype with many counts. The CDR3 DNA is TGCAGCGTTGAACCGTTCGGGGCCTACGAGCAGTACTTC. Translated, it gives CSVEPFGAYEQYF. V usage is TRBV29-1 and J usage is TRBJ2-7; D is perhaps TRBD2 (5 bases). Trimming removed 2 bases from V and 2 bases from J, with 10 bases in between. CDR3 length equals 13 residues. Per the germline V gene, CDR1 is SQVTM and CDR2 is ANQGSEA.

The chain carries TRBV19 and TRBJ1-1; 10 bases map to TRBD1. J gave up 7 bases and V 5 bases, and 4 bases lay outside the gene matches. Germline loops: CDR1 LNHDA, CDR2 SQIVND (reference sequence). This CDR3 spans 13 amino acids. In DNA form, the CDR3 reads TGTGCCAGTAGTCGAAGGACAGGGGGTGAAGCTTTCTTT. Translation: CASSRRTGGEAFF.

In this sample, this clonotype turned up a few times. The chain combines TRBV7-2 with TRBJ2-7; D perhaps matches TRBD2 (6 bases). The CDR3 extends over 12 amino acids. Trimming shortened V by 5 bases and J by 6 bases, and 11 bases separated the two germline ends. CDR1 and CDR2 (germline): SGHTA, FQGNSA. DNA of the CDR3: TGTGCCAGCAGCCCGACTAGACTCGAGCAGTACTTC. Translation: CASSPTRLEQYF.

This clonotype was observed a single time. One end of the junction varies from germline; a read error may be responsible. The chain couples TRBV18 to TRBJ2-2, with a weak D call TRBD2 (5 bases). The CDR3 is 15 residues long. Germline CDR1 reads KGHSH; CDR2 reads LQKENI. The CDR3 DNA follows: TGTGCCAGCCCACCACTCGGGACGAACACCGGGGAGCTGTTTTTT. It encodes CASPPLGTNTGELFF.

The chain carries TRBV20-1 and TRBJ2-1; unclear D gene. The germline V and J ends were trimmed by 3 bases and 12 bases, with 6 bases remaining between them. CDR3 length: 9 residues. The germline V gene has CDR1 DFQATT and CDR2 SNEGSKA (reference sequence). The CDR3 is CSASFGQFF. Here the CDR3 DNA reads TGCAGTGCTAGTTTTGGGCAGTTCTTC.

This clonotype was counted many times. One end of the junction varies from germline; a read error may be responsible. The CDR3 region is CASSELTVFF. The CDR3, as DNA: TGTGCCAGCAGTGAACTGACGGTTTTCTTC. This chain connects TRBV2 to TRBJ2-7; no firm D call. This CDR3 has 10 amino acids. Germline V lookup: CDR1 SNHLY, CDR2 FYNNEI.

This clonotype was counted at least ten times. J is TRBJ1-2 and V is TRBV16; TRBD1 is a possible D gene (6 bases). Looked up from germline, CDR1 is KGHSY and CDR2 is FQNENV. V gave up 3 bases and J gave up 4 bases, with 21 bases separating them. This CDR3 spans 17 amino acids. The CDR3 reads CASSHPVWGPRGYGYTF. The CDR3 DNA follows: TGTGCCAGCAGCCACCCAGTCTGGGGGCCGAGGGGCTATGGCTACACCTTC.

This clonotype was seen ten or more times. V is TRBV11-2 and J is TRBJ1-4; D not resolved. CDR3 length: 15 residues. Germline assignment: CDR1 SGHAT and CDR2 FQNNGV. V was trimmed by 1 base and J by 5 bases, leaving 11 bases between them. The chain's CDR3 is CASSLGQTMNEKLFF. CDR3 nucleotides: TGTGCCAGCAGCTTAGGCCAGACTATGAATGAAAAACTGTTTTTT.

This chain joins TRBV11-2 and TRBJ2-5; tentative D call: TRBD1 (5 bases). Germline-derived CDR1 and CDR2 are SGHAT and FQNNGV. The CDR3 loop spans 14 amino acids. Trimming pared 0 bases from V and 3 bases from J, leaving 8 bases between. The CDR3: CASSLDRTKETQYF. As DNA, the CDR3 is TGTGCCAGCAGCTTAGATCGGACAAAAGAGACCCAGTACTTC.

At least ten counts were recorded for this clonotype. The chain has TRBV6-1 and TRBJ1-1; D gene ambiguous. Trimming took 7 bases from V and 4 from J, leaving 13 bases between them. Germline V gene data show CDR1 as MNHNS and CDR2 as SASEGT. The CDR3 extends over 13 amino acids. The CDR3 here is CASMRLRGTEAFF. The CDR3 DNA reads TGTGCCAGCATGAGGTTGCGTGGCACTGAAGCTTTCTTT.

The chain carries TRBV5-1 and TRBJ1-4; the D is unclear. CDR1 and CDR2 from the germline V gene are SGHRS and YFSETQ. V lost 4 bases and J 8 bases, leaving 18 bases between the germline ends. The CDR3 covers 15 residues. The CDR3 sequence: CASSPQTGSREKLFF. The CDR3 DNA follows: TGCGCCAGCAGCCCCCAAACCGGGAGCCGCGAAAAACTGTTTTTT. Together with reference TRBV5-1 and TRBJ1-4, the CDR3 gives the full variable domain: KAGVTQTPRYLIKTRGQQVTLSCSPISGHRSVSWYQQTPGQGLQFLFEYFSETQRNKGNFPGRFSGRQFSNSRSEMNVSTLELGDSALYLCASSPQTGSREKLFFGSGTQLSVL.

This clonotype was observed at least ten times. The chain is built from TRBV20-1 and TRBJ2-7; D might be TRBD2 (5 bases). The CDR3 has 14 residues. CDR1 DFQATT and CDR2 SNEGSKA come from the germline V gene (reference sequence). V was shortened by 3 bases and J by 3 bases, with 15 bases between the two germline ends. In DNA, the CDR3 is TGCAGTGCTAGGTCACTAGATTCTCGCTACGAGCAGTACTTC. Translation gives CSARSLDSRYEQYF.

This clonotype was found a few times. The J gene is TRBJ2-3, the V gene TRBV12-3 or TRBV12-4, with TRBD2 matching over 8 bases. Germline trimming cut 0 bases from V and 2 bases from J; bases unmatched to any gene: 13. The CDR3 totals 19 residues. This CDR3 is CASSLALFNGRADTDTQYF. The CDR3, as DNA: TGTGCCAGCAGTTTAGCGCTTTTTAACGGGAGGGCCGACACAGATACGCAGTATTTT.

This clonotype was recorded at least ten times. The chain joins TRBV18 to TRBJ2-5; TRBD1 agrees at 7 bases. V lost 5 bases to trimming and J lost 5 bases; unmatched junction nucleotides: 8. There are 14 residues in the CDR3. Looked up from germline, CDR1 is KGHSH and CDR2 is LQKENI. The chain's CDR3 is CASSTTGDGETQYF. CDR3 bases: TGTGCCAGCTCAACCACAGGGGACGGGGAGACCCAGTACTTC.

This clonotype was seen ten or more times. The J gene is TRBJ1-2, the V gene TRBV6-2 or TRBV6-3, with TRBD1 matching over 7 bases. The germline gives CDR1 MNHEY, CDR2 SVGEGT. Trimming removed 5 bases from V and 8 bases from J; junction bases left unmatched: 8. The CDR3 is 13 amino acids. DNA for the CDR3: TGTGCCAGCAGTAATGACAGGGCGACGGGCTACACCTTC. Protein product: CASSNDRATGYTF.

This clonotype was counted a few times. At one end, the junction sequence differs from germline, possibly due to a read error. The chain uses TRBV2 and TRBJ2-7; D may be TRBD1 (6 bases). Germline CDR1 is SNHLY and CDR2 is FYNNEI. CDR3 length: 15 residues. CDR3 region: CASRDGQTGTYERYF. For the CDR3, the DNA is TGTGCCAGCAGGGACGGACAGACCGGAACCTACGAGCGGTACTTC.

This clonotype appeared once. A read error is possible here, since a much larger clone lies one base away. The chain couples TRBV6-9 to TRBJ2-7; TRBD2 matches 8 bases. The junction had 10 bases not matched to a gene; V was cut back by 4 bases and J by 5 bases. Germline V gene lookup returns CDR1 MNHGY and CDR2 SVAAGI. CDR3 size: 15 residues. In DNA, the CDR3 is TGTGCCAGCAGTTTCGGGCCAGCGGGAGCCCACGAGCAGTACTTC. Translation gives CASSFGPAGAHEQYF.

This clonotype was found many times. The genes are TRBV12-3 or TRBV12-4 and TRBJ1-6, with D maybe TRBD1 (5 bases). Trimming removed 5 bases from V and 8 bases from J, with 16 bases in between. This CDR3 region has 15 residues. The CDR3 here is CASSLGTPSYSPLHF. The CDR3 DNA is TGTGCCAGCAGTCTCGGGACCCCCAGCTATTCACCCCTCCACTTT.

The chain has TRBV29-1 and TRBJ1-4; a weak D match, TRBD1 (6 bases). The V end lost 4 bases, the J end lost 7 bases, and 13 bases lay between the germline ends. CDR3 length: 13 amino acids. Germline V lookup: CDR1 SQVTM, CDR2 ANQGSEA. The chain's CDR3 is CSVGTVGGEKLFF. Here the CDR3 DNA reads TGCAGCGTTGGGACAGTGGGGGGTGAAAAACTGTTTTTT.

This clonotype was counted ten times or more. The chain uses TRBV28 and TRBJ2-6; weak D call: TRBD2 (6 bases). Germline assignment: CDR1 MDHEN and CDR2 SYDVKM. The CDR3 covers 15 residues. The V end was cut by 5 bases, the J end by 0 bases, with 8 bases between. The chain's CDR3 is CASSPGGSGANVLTF. CDR3 bases: TGTGCCAGCAGTCCCGGGGGCTCTGGGGCCAACGTCCTGACTTTC.

Many counts were recorded for this clonotype. The chain carries TRBV27 and TRBJ1-5; possible D gene TRBD1, 5 bases. This CDR3 comprises 14 residues. Trimming took 9 bases from V and 7 from J, leaving 19 bases between them. Germline V gene sequence: CDR1 MNHEY, CDR2 SMNVEV (reference sequence). CDR3 loop: CASSTGDLRQPQHF. CDR3 nucleotide sequence: TGTGCCAGTTCAACCGGGGACCTTAGACAGCCCCAGCATTTT.

In this sample, this clonotype turned up many times. The chain has TRBV3-1 and TRBJ1-2, with a possible D match to TRBD1 (5 bases). With 0 bases removed from V and 8 bases from J, the gap between germline ends came to 10 bases. Germline V gene sequence: CDR1 LGHDT, CDR2 YNNKEL (reference sequence). There are 13 residues in the CDR3. CDR3 DNA: TGTGCCAGCAGCCAAGATGGGGGGAGAGGCTACACCTTC. Encoded protein: CASSQDGGRGYTF.

This clonotype was seen a handful of times. J is TRBJ2-7 and V is TRBV19; TRBD1 is a possible D gene (5 bases). CDR1 and CDR2 (germline): LNHDA, SQIVND (reference sequence). V was clipped by 3 bases and J by 4 bases, with 13 bases between them. This CDR3 has 14 amino acids. DNA for the CDR3: TGTGCCAGTAGTATGACAGTGTTTTCTTACGAGCAGTACTTC. Translation: CASSMTVFSYEQYF.

This rearrangement joins TRBV5-1 to TRBJ1-4; D unclear. The length of the CDR3 is 13 residues. The V gene's germline CDR1 is SGHRS and CDR2 YFSETQ. V was clipped by 7 bases and J by 3 bases, with 10 bases between them. In DNA, the CDR3 is TGCGCCAGCCAGGTACTTCCTAATGAAAAACTGTTTTTT. Residues: CASQVLPNEKLFF.

J is TRBJ1-1 and V is TRBV7-9, with a weak D call TRBD1 (6 bases). V was cut by 4 bases and J by 5 bases, with 23 bases left in between. Germline CDR1 and CDR2: SEHNR and FQNEAQ (reference sequence). CDR3 size: 17 residues. CDR3: CASSSARGGPWGTEAFF. The CDR3 nucleotides read TGTGCCAGCAGCTCAGCGCGAGGGGGACCCTGGGGAACTGAAGCTTTCTTT.